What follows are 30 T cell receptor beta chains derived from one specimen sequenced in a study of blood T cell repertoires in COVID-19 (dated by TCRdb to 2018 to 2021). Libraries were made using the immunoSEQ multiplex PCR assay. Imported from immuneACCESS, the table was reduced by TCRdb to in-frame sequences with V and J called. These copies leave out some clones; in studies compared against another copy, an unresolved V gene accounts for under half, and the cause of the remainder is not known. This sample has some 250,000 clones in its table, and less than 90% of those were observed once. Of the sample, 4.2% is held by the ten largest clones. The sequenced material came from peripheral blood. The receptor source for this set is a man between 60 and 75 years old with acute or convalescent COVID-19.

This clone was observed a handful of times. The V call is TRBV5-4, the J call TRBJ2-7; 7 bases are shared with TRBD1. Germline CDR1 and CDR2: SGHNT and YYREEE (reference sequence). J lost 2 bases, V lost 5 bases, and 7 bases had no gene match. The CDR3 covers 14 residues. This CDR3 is CASRRDRSTYEQYF. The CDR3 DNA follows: TGTGCCAGCAGACGGGACAGATCGACCTACGAGCAGTACTTC.

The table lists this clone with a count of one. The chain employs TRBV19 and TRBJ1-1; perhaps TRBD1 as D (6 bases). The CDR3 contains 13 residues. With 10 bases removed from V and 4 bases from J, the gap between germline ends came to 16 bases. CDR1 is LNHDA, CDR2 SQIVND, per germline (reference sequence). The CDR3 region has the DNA TGTGCCATCCTCGGGGGGGCAGGCACTGAAGCTTTCTTT. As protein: CAILGGAGTEAFF.

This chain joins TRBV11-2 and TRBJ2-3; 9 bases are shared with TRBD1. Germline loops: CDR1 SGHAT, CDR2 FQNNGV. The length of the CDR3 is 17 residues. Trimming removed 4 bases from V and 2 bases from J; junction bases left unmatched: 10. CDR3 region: CASSYRGGQGFTDTQYF. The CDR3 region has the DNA TGTGCCAGCAGCTATAGGGGGGGACAGGGTTTCACAGATACGCAGTATTTT.

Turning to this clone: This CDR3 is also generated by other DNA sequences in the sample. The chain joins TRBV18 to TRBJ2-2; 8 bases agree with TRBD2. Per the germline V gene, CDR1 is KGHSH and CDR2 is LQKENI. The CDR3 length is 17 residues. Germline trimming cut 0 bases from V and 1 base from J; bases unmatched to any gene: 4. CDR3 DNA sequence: TGTGCCAGCTCACCACCGGGCCTAGCGGGGAACACCGGGGAGCTGTTTTTT. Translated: CASSPPGLAGNTGELFF. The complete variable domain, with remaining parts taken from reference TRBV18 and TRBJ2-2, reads NAGVMQNPRHLVRRRGQEARLRCSPMKGHSHVYWYRQLPEEGLKFMVYLQKENIIDESGMPKERFSAEFPKEGPSILRIQQVVRGDSAAYFCASSPPGLAGNTGELFFGEGSRLTVL.

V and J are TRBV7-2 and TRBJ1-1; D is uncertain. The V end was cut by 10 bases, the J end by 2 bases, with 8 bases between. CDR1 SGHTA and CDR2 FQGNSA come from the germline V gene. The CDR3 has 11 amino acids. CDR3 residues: CATAGNTEAFF. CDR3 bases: TGTGCCACTGCAGGTAACACTGAAGCTTTCTTT.

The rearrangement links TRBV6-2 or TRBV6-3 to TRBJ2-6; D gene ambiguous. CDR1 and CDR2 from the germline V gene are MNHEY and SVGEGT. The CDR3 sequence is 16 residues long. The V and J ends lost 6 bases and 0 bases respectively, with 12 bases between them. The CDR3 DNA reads TGTGCCAGCAGCCCCCCTTTATACTCTGGGGCCAACGTCCTGACTTTC. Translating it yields CASSPPLYSGANVLTF.

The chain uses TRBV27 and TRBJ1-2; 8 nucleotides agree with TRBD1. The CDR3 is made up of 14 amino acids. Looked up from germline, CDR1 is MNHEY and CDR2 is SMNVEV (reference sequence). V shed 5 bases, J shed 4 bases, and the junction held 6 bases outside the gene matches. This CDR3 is CASSQRQGTYGYTF. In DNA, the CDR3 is TGTGCCAGCAGTCAAAGACAGGGGACCTATGGCTACACCTTC.

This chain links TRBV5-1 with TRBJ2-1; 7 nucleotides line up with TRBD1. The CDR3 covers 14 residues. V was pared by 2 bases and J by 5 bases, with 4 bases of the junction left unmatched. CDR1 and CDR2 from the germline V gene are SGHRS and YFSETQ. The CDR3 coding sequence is TGCGCCAGCAGCTTATACAGGGGACACAATGAGCAGTTCTTC. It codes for CASSLYRGHNEQFF.

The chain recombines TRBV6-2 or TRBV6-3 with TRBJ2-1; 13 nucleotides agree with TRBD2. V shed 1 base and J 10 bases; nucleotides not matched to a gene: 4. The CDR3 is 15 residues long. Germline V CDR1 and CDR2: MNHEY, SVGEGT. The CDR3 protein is CASSYYGTSGEEQFF. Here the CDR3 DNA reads TGTGCCAGCAGTTACTACGGGACTAGCGGGGAGGAGCAGTTCTTC.

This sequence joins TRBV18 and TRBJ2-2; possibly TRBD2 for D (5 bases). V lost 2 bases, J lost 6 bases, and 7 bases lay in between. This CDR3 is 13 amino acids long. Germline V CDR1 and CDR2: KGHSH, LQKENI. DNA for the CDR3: TGTGCCAGCTCACCAATGGAGGCCGGGGAGCTGTTTTTT. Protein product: CASSPMEAGELFF.

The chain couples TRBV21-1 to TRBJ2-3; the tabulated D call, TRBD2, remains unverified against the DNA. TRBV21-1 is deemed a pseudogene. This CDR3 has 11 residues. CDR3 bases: TGTGCCAGCCACCCGACTGTTACGCAGTATTTT. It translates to CASHPTVTQYF.

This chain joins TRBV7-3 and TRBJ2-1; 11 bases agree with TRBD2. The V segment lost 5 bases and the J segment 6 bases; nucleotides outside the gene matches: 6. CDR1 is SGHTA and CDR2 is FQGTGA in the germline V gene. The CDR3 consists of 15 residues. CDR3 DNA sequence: TGTGCCAGCAGCCTGGGACTAGCGGACATCAATGAGCAGTTCTTC. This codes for CASSLGLADINEQFF.

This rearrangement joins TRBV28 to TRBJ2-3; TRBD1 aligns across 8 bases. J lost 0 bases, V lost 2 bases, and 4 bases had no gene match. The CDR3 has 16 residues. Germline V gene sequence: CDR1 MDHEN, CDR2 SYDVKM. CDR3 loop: CASSLQGQASTDTQYF. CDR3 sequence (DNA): TGTGCCAGCAGTTTACAGGGACAGGCTAGCACAGATACGCAGTATTTT.

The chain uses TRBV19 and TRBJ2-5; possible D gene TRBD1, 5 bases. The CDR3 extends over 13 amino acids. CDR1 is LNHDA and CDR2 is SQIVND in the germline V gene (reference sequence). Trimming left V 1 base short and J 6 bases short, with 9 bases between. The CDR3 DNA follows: TGTGCCAGTAGTATAGTGCAGGGTAAGACCCAGTACTTC. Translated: CASSIVQGKTQYF.

The CDR3 DNA follows: TGTGCCAGTAAAAACCGGGACAAAGGAAACACCATATATTTT. It translates to CASKNRDKGNTIYF. The rearrangement uses TRBV19 and TRBJ1-3, with TRBD1 as a possible D gene (6 bases). This CDR3 is 14 amino acids long. Germline-derived CDR1 and CDR2 are LNHDA and SQIVND (reference sequence). The V end lost 7 bases, the J end lost 4 bases, and 14 bases lay between the germline ends.

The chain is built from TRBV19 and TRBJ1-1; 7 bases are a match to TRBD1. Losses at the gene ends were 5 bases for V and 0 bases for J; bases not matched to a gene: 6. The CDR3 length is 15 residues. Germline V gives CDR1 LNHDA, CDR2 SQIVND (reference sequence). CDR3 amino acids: CASSPGTAMNTEAFF. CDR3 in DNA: TGTGCCAGTAGTCCTGGGACAGCCATGAACACTGAAGCTTTCTTT.

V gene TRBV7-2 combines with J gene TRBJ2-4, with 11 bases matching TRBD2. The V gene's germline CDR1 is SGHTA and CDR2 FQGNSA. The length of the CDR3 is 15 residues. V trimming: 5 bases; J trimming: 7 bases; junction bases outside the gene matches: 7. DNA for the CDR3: TGTGCCAGCAGCCCAAGACTAGCGGGACTGAACATTCAGTACTTC. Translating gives CASSPRLAGLNIQYF. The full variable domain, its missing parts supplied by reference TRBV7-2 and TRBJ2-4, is GAGVSQSPSNKVTEKGKDVELRCDPISGHTALYWYRQSLGQGLEFLIYFQGNSAPDKSGLPSDRFSAERTGGSVSTLTIQRTQQEDSAVYLCASSPRLAGLNIQYFGAGTRLSVL.

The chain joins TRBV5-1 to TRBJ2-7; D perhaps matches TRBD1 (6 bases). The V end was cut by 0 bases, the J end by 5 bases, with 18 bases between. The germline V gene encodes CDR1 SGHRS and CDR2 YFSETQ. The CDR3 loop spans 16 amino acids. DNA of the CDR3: TGCGCCAGCAGCTTGGGGGCCTACGGGACAATTGACGAGCAGTACTTC. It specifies CASSLGAYGTIDEQYF.

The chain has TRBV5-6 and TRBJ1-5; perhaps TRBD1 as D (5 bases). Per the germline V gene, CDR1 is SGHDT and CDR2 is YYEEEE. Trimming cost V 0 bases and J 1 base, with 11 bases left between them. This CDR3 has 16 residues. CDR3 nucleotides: TGTGCCAGCAGCTTGGCCAGGGAGGGGAGCAATCAGCCCCAGCATTTT. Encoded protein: CASSLAREGSNQPQHF.

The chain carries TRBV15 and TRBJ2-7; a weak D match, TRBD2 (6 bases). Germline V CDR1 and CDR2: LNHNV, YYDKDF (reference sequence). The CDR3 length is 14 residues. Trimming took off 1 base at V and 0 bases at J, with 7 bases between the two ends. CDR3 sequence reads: CATSRATSSYEQYF. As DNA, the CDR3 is TGTGCCACCAGCAGAGCGACTAGCTCCTACGAGCAGTACTTC.

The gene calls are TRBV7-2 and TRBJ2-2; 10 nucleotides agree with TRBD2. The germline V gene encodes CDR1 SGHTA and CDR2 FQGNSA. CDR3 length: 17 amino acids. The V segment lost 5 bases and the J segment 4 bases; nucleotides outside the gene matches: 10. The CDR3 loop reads CASSRTTLAGGTGELFF. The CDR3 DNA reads TGTGCCAGCAGCCGCACAACCTTAGCGGGAGGCACCGGGGAGCTGTTTTTT. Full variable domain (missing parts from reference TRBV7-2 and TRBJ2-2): GAGVSQSPSNKVTEKGKDVELRCDPISGHTALYWYRQSLGQGLEFLIYFQGNSAPDKSGLPSDRFSAERTGGSVSTLTIQRTQQEDSAVYLCASSRTTLAGGTGELFFGEGSRLTVL.

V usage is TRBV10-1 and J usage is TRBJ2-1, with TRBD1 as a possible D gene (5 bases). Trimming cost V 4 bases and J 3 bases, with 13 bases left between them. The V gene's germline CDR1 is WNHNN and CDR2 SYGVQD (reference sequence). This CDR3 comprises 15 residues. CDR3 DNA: TGCGCCAGCAGTGCTTCACAGGATAGCTACAATGAGCAGTTCTTC. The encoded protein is CASSASQDSYNEQFF.

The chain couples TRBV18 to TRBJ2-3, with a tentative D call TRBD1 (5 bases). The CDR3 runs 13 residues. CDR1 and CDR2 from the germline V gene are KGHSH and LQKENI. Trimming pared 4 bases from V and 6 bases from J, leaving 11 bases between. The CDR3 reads CASSLWTSDTQYF. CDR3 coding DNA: TGTGCCAGCTCACTTTGGACATCTGATACGCAGTATTTT.

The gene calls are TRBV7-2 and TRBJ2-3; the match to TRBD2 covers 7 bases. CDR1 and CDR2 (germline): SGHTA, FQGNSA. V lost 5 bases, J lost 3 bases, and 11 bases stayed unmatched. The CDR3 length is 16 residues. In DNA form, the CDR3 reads TGTGCCAGCAGCGTGCATAGCGGGCTGGGTACAGATACGCAGTATTTT. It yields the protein CASSVHSGLGTDTQYF.

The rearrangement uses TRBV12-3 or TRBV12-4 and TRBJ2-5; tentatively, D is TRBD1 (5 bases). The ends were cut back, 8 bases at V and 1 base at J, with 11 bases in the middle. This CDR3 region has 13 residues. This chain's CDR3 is CASGARGQETQYF. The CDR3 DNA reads TGTGCCAGCGGGGCCCGAGGCCAAGAGACCCAGTACTTC.

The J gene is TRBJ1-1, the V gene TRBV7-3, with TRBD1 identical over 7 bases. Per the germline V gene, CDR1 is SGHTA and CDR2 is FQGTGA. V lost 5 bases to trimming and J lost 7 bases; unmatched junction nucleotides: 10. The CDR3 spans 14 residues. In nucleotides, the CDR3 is TGTGCCAGCAGCCTAAGAAACCGACAGGGTGAAGCTTTCTTT. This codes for CASSLRNRQGEAFF.

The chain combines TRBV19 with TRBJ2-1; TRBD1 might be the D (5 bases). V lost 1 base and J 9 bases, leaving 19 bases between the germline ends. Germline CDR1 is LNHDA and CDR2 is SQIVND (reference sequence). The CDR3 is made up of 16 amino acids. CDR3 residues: CASSIAGKSWHAEQFF. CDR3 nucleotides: TGTGCCAGTAGTATAGCAGGGAAGAGTTGGCATGCTGAGCAGTTCTTC.

The CDR3 DNA reads as TGTGCCAGCAGCTTAACTGTTACCGGGGAGCTGTTTTTT. This gives the protein CASSLTVTGELFF. This chain uses TRBV5-6 with TRBJ2-2; D is unresolved. The V gene lost 2 bases and the J gene lost 5 bases, with 7 bases spanning the gap. The CDR3 has 13 residues. Germline CDR1 SGHDT, CDR2 YYEEEE.

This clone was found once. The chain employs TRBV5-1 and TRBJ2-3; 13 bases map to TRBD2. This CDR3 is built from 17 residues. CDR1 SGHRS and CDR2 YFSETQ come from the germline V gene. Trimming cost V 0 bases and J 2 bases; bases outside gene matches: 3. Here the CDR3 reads CASSLGTSGGPTDTQYF. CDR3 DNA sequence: TGCGCCAGCAGCTTGGGGACTAGCGGGGGCCCCACAGATACGCAGTATTTT.

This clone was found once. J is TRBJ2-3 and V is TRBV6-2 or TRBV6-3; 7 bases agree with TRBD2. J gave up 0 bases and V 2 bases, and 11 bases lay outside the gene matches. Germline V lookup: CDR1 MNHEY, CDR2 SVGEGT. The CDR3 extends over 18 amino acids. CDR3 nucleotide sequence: TGTGCCAGCAGTTACCCTATAACTAGCGAAGGGAGCACAGATACGCAGTATTTT. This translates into CASSYPITSEGSTDTQYF.